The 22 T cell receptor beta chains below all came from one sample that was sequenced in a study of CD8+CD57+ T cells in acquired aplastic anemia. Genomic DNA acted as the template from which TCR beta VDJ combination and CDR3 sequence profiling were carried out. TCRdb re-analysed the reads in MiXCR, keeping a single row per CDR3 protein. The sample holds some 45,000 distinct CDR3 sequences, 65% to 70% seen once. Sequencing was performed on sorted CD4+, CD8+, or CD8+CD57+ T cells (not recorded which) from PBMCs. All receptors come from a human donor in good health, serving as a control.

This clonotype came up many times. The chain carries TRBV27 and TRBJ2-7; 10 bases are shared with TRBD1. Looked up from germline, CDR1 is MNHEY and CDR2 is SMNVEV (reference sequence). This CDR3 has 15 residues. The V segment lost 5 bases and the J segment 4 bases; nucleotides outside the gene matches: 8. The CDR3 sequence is CASSPRQGAQYEQYF. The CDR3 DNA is TGTGCCAGCAGTCCCAGACAGGGGGCTCAATACGAGCAGTACTTC.

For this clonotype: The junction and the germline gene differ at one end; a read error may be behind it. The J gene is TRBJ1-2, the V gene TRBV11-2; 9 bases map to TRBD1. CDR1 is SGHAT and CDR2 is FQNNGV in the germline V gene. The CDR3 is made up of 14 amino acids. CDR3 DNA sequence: TGTGCCAGCAGCACCCCGACAGGGGGAAATGGCAACTCCTTC. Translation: CASSTPTGGNGNSF. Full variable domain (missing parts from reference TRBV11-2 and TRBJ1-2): EAGVAQSPRYKIIEKRQSVAFWCNPISGHATLYWYQQILGQGPKLLIQFQNNGVVDDSQLPKDRFSAERLKGVDSTLKIQPAKLEDSAVYLCASSTPTGGNGNSFGSGTRLTVV.

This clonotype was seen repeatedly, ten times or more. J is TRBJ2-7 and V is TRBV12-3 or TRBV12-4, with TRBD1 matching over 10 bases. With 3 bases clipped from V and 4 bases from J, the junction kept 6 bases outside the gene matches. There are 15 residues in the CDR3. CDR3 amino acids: CASSFLGQGGYEQYF. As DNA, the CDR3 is TGTGCCAGCAGTTTCCTAGGACAGGGGGGATACGAGCAGTACTTC.

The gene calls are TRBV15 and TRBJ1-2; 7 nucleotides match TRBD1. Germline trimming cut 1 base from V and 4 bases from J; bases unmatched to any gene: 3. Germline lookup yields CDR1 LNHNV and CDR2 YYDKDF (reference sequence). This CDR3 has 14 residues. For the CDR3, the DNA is TGTGCCACCAGCAGAGGGACAGGCTCCTATGGCTACACCTTC. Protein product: CATSRGTGSYGYTF.

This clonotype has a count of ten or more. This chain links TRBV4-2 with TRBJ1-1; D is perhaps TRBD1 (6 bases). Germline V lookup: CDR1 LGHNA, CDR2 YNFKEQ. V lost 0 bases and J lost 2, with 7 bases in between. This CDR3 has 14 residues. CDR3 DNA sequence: TGTGCCAGCAGCCAAGAAGGGGGTAACACTGAAGCTTTCTTT. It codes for CASSQEGGNTEAFF.

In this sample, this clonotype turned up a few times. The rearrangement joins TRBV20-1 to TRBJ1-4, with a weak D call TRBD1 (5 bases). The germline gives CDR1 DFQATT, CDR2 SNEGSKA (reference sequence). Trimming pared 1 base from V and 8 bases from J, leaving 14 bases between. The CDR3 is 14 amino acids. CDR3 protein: CSARVGDVKEKLFF. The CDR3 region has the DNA TGCAGTGCTAGAGTAGGGGACGTGAAGGAAAAACTGTTTTTT.

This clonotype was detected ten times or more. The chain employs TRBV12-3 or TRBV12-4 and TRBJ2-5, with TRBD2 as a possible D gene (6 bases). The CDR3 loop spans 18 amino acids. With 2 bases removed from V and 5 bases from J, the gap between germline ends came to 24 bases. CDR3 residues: CASSLPLGSGRGSETQYF. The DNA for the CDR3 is TGTGCCAGCAGTTTACCTCTCGGGAGCGGGCGGGGAAGTGAGACCCAGTACTTC.

The DNA for the CDR3 is TGTGCCAGCGGGCCGGGACAGAACACAGATACGCAGTATTTT. This gives the protein CASGPGQNTDTQYF. The rearrangement joins TRBV7-2 to TRBJ2-3; 7 bases are a match to TRBD1. CDR1 is SGHTA and CDR2 is FQGNSA in the germline V gene. With V trimmed by 8 bases and J by 2 bases, 7 bases remained unmatched. The CDR3 extends over 14 amino acids. The whole variable domain, filled in from reference TRBV7-2 and TRBJ2-3, reads GAGVSQSPSNKVTEKGKDVELRCDPISGHTALYWYRQSLGQGLEFLIYFQGNSAPDKSGLPSDRFSAERTGGSVSTLTIQRTQQEDSAVYLCASGPGQNTDTQYFGPGTRLTVL.

This chain's CDR3 is CASSQEGGPLTASGANVLTF. The CDR3 bases are TGTGCCAGCAGCCAAGAAGGGGGCCCACTGACTGCCTCTGGGGCCAACGTCCTGACTTTC. The genes are TRBV3-1 and TRBJ2-6, with 7 bases matching TRBD1. With V trimmed by 0 bases and J by 0 bases, 11 bases remained unmatched. CDR1 and CDR2 (germline): LGHDT, YNNKEL (reference sequence). This CDR3 contains 20 residues.

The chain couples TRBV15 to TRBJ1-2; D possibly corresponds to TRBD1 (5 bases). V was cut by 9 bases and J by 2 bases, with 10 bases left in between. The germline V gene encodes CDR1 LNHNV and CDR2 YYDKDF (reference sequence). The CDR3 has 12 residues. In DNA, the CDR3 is TGTGCCACAGGGACCGCCAACTATGGCTACACCTTC. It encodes CATGTANYGYTF.

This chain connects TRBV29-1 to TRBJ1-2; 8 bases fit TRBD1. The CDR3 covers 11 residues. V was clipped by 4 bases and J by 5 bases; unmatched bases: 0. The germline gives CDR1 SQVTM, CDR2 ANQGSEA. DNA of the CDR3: TGCAGCGTTGGACAGGGGTATGGCTACACCTTC. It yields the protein CSVGQGYGYTF.

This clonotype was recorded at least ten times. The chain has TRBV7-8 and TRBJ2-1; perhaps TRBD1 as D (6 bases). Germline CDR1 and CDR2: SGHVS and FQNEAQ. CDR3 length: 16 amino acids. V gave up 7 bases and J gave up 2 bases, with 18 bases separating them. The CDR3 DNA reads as TGTGCCAGCACCGATAGGACAGCCCCGCCCTACAATGAGCAGTTCTTC. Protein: CASTDRTAPPYNEQFF.

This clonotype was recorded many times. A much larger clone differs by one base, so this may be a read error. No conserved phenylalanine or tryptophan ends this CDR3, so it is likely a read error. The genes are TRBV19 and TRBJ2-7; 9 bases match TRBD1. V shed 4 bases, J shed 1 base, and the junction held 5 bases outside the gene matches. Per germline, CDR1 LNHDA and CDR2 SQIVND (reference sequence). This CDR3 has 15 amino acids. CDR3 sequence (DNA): TGTGCCAGTAGTACGCGGACAGGGGCGTCCTACGAGCAGTACCTC. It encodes CASSTRTGASYEQYL.

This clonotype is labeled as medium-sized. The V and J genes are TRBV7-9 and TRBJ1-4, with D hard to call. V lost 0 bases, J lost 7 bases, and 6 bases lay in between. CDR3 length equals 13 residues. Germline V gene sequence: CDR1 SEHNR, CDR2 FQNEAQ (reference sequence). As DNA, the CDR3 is TGTGCCAGCAGCTTAGCACAGACTGAAAAACTGTTTTTT. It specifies CASSLAQTEKLFF.

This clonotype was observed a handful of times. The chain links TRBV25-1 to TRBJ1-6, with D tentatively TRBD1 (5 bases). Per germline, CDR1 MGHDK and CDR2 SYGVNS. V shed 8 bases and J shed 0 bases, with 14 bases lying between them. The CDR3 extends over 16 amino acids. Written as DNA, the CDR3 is TGTGCCAGCTTCTGGGGACTCAGCTCCTATAATTCACCCCTCCACTTT. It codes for CASFWGLSSYNSPLHF.

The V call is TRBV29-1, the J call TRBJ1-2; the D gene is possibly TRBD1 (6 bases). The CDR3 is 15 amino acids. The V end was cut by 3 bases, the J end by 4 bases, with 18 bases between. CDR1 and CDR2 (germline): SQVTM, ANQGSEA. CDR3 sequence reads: CSVEGGSRTFYGYTF. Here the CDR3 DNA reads TGCAGCGTTGAGGGGGGCTCTCGGACTTTCTATGGCTACACCTTC. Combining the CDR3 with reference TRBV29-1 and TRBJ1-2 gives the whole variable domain SAVISQKPSRDICQRGTSLTIQCQVDSQVTMMFWYRQQPGQSLTLIATANQGSEATYESGFVIDKFPISRPNLTFSTLTVSNMSPEDSSIYLCSVEGGSRTFYGYTFGSGTRLTVV.

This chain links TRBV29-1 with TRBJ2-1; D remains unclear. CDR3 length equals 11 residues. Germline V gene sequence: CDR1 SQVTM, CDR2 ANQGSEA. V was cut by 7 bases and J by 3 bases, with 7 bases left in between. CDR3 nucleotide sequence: TGCAGCGGATGGGACTACAATGAGCAGTTCTTC. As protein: CSGWDYNEQFF.

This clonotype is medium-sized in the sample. The CDR3 coding sequence is TGTGCCACCAGCAGAGACAGTAACACTGAAGCTTTCTTT. Residues: CATSRDSNTEAFF. The chain uses TRBV15 and TRBJ1-1, with D unclear. This CDR3 comprises 13 residues. V shed 0 bases and J shed 2 bases, with 4 bases lying between them. Looked up from germline, CDR1 is LNHNV and CDR2 is YYDKDF (reference sequence).

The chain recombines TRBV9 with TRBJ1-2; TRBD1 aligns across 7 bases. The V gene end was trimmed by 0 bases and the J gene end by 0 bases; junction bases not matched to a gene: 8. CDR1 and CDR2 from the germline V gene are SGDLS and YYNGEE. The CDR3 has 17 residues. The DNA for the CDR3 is TGTGCCAGCAGCGTAGGAGAAAGGGGGCTCCCTAACTATGGCTACACCTTC. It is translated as CASSVGERGLPNYGYTF. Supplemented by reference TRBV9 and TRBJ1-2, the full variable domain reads DSGVTQTPKHLITATGQRVTLRCSPRSGDLSVYWYQQSLDQGLQFLIQYYNGEERAKGNILERFSAQQFPDLHSELNLSSLELGDSALYFCASSVGERGLPNYGYTFGSGTRLTVV.

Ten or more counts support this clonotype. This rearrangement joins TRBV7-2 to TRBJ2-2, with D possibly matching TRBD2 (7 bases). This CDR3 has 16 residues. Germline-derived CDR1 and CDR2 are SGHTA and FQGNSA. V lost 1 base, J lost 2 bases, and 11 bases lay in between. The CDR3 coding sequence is TGTGCCAGCAGCTTAGTACGGGGGGCCAACACCGGGGAGCTGTTTTTT. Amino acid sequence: CASSLVRGANTGELFF.

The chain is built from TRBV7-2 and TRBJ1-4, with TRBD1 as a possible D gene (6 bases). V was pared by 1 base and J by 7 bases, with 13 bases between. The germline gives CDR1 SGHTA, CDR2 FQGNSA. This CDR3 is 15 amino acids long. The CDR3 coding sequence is TGTGCCAGCAGCTTAGGGCAGGGGAGGGGTGAAAAACTGTTTTTT. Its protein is CASSLGQGRGEKLFF.

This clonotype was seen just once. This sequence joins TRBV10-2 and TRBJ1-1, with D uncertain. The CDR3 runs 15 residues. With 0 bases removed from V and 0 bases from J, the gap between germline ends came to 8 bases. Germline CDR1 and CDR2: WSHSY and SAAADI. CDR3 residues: CASSESGRMNTEAFF. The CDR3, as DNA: TGCGCCAGCAGTGAGTCAGGGCGGATGAACACTGAAGCTTTCTTT.